The present T cell receptor (beta chain) was sequenced within a study of blood T cell repertoires in COVID-19. Background on the study: Researchers got acute and convalescent COVID-19 samples from the United States, Italy and Spain. From T cells, B-cell-depleted T cells, or PBMCs came the material, which was cDNA or gDNA.

The trim removed 5 bases at V and 6 bases at J, leaving 4 bases unmatched. The CDR3 is made up of 11 amino acids. Germline CDR1 GTSNPN, CDR2 SVGIG (reference sequence). Only in-frame clones appear in the TCRdb table, and some are missing; sequencing was by immunoSEQ multiplex PCR. The repertoire has around 65,000 clones, more than 75% of them found once; the top ten carry 10% to 15%. The sequencing input was peripheral blood. This clonotype originated in a human donor in a cohort sampled during active COVID-19. The J gene is TRBJ2-7, the V gene TRBV30, with 7 bases that match TRBD1. This CDR3 reads CAWGGQFEQYF. The CDR3 bases are TGTGCCTGGGGGGGACAGTTCGAGCAGTACTTC.